Described below is a single T cell receptor (beta chain) sequence and its context. Its target antigen remains unknown. The sample holds no much larger clone one base away, and base qualities are not on file. The CDR3 starts with the cysteine, ends with the phenylalanine, and has 14 residues. Just CDR3 DNA is preserved here, 42 bases in frame from base 1. Trimming at the junction amounts to 4 bases on V and 0 bases on J, and the germline ends lie 7 bases apart. Per the germline V gene, SGHRS is the CDR1 and YFSETQ is the CDR2. The data belong to a study of cytomegalovirus exposure and HLA in healthy donors (dated by TCRdb to 2016 to 2017). As for the study more broadly: An earlier analysis of more than 550 of the donors reported 276 Gb of sequence data and 95 million to 130 million unique TCR beta sequences obtained from around 170 million T cells. Roughly 300 gigabases of sequencing data and approximately 85 million unique TCR sequences were included in an early release covering about 600 HLA-typed donors. Of the roughly 390 genotyped donors, approximately 82% fell in the genetic ancestry cluster associated with self-reported Caucasian donors. The study was designed to test whether signatures of past pathogen exposure could be identified by cataloging public T cell receptors. The study used immunosequencing to profile the T cell repertoires of around 600 subjects and linked those repertoires to cytomegalovirus serostatus. Besides the first cohort of 500 to 700 subjects, a separate validation cohort made up of 120 different subjects was used. The study combined high-throughput TCR immunosequencing, statistical association of individual TCRs with disease status, and machine learning to predict cytomegalovirus infection status. To study patterns of TCR occurrence, a later analysis re-analyzed previously published TCR beta repertoires from hundreds of donors and added high-resolution HLA genotyping. Rather than using new phenotypic data, the later analysis identified candidate immune exposures from TCR beta sequences and from how often those sequences occurred across donors. To decide whether each TCR beta V gene segment behaved as functional or pseudogenic, an earlier analysis of some 540 of the donors relied on high-throughput TCR beta sequencing. Donor age, sex, ethnicity and CMV serostatus were collected together with the repertoire data. In a later genetic analysis, genome-wide SNP genotypes for about 65% of the roughly 670 donors were used, and that subset was treated as a discovery cohort. Every repertoire in the discovery cohort had been generated on one and the same sequencing platform. HLA typing included class I and class II loci at four-digit resolution. The number of donors typed differed by locus, with roughly 620-640 for A, B, C, DRB1 and DQB1, 522 for DQA1, approximately 580 for DPA1, and some 440 for DPB1. Roughly 5 DR-DQ haplotypes were handled as single units for association and clustering because linkage in the cohort was strong. Among 398 genotyped donors of the cohort, an average of approximately 240,000 unique TCR beta nucleotide sequences were sequenced per donor, about a sixth of them non-productive. Results the study describes overall, beyond this receptor: Most CMV-associated TCR beta chains appeared to be HLA-restricted in a later analysis, and the HLA associations seemed to be driven largely by CMV exposure. Most TCR sequences were seen in very few donors, while some public TCRs were found in many individuals. A later analysis associated roughly 17,000 TCR beta sequences with specific HLA alleles at a false discovery rate of 0.05. In vitro tests confirmed that three of the cytomegalovirus-associated TCR beta chains recognize cytomegalovirus antigens. The study gave a list of some 150 TCR beta chains associated with cytomegalovirus. In a later genetic analysis, a missense DCLRE1C variant was associated with V-gene and J-gene trimming of TCR beta chains, and the association was replicated in an independent cohort. Because counts were too low, about 18 rarely observed V segments, including chromosome 9 orphons, were left out of the earlier analysis of approximately 580 of the donors. Some IMGT-functional V segments, including TRBV6-2 and TRBV6-3, could not be distinguished by the 87-base-pair reads and were therefore excluded. Several of the top co-occurrence clusters appeared to be linked to parvovirus B19, influenza, CMV and Epstein-Barr virus, according to a later analysis. Because some donors lacked HLA typing at each locus, the association tests relied only on the typed subset. A group of highly shared sequence variants was considered likely to be a technical artifact of the sequencing pipeline. The classifier was reported to diagnose cytomegalovirus status with high specificity and sensitivity in both the original cohort and the validation cohort. For the cohort, immune exposure information was limited to CMV serostatus. In a later analysis, HLA-associated TCR beta chains were found to be more clonally expanded and to have lower generation probabilities than equally common non-associated chains. An earlier analysis of several hundred of the donors showed that most TCR beta V segments appeared in productive rearrangements either about 87% or about 30% of the time, which broadly matched IMGT annotations. A further reported finding was that TCR beta sequences accurately predicted the HLA-A and HLA-B alleles for most subjects in the first cohort. A later genetic analysis reported fewer N-insertions in productive TCRs among donors in an Asian-associated ancestry cluster than the roughly 620-donor mean. Correlated functional status among segregating V segments might reflect linkage disequilibrium, but an unknown experimental factor could not be ruled out. The cohort was sequenced for TCR beta chains only, and without alpha or paired-chain data the features that could be detected were limited. It was suggested by the authors that the approach could potentially be generalized to other disease states and immunological phenotypes. Sequencing depth was assumed to be roughly uniform across donors in the presence/absence analyses, though that assumption may not hold. When HLA alleles, especially DR and DQ, strongly co-occurred, TCR associations were difficult to assign to individual alleles. In a later analysis, the rate of TCR association differed among HLA loci, with DRB1 alleles having the most associated TCRs and HLA-C alleles having the fewest.

Libraries were prepared through the immunoSEQ multiplex PCR assay. For the multiplex PCR, a mixture combining 60 forward primers for TCR Vbeta segments and 13 reverse primers for TCR Jbeta segments was used. A multiplex PCR assay on genomic DNA amplified the CDR3 region of rearranged TCR beta genes. The Illumina HiSeq System was used to sequence the amplified TCR beta libraries as 87-base-pair reads. The authors' pipeline ran thus. A later analysis tallied roughly 80 million unique TCR beta chains across the roughly 610 repertoires, and some 12 million of those chains were shared by two or more donors. Raw reads were error-corrected and collapsed into unique sequences with a nearest-neighbor algorithm that merged closely related sequences to remove PCR and sequencing errors. To assign V, D and J gene segments, CDR3 sequences were aligned to IMGT reference sequences. For a sequence to be retained, a match of at least six nucleotides was required to both a V gene segment and a J gene segment. Rearrangements were classified as productive when the CDR3 lacked stop codons and remained in frame with V and J, and all other rearrangements were classified as non-productive. Following IMGT convention, CDR3 was defined as the stretch from the second conserved V-encoded cysteine up to the conserved J-encoded phenylalanine. Sequences without an unambiguous match to a single V gene segment were excluded from the earlier analysis of 450 to 750 of the donors. In an earlier analysis of roughly 600 of the donors, a V segment was called functional when productive rearrangements were above 56.7%, and segregating when the standard deviation between donors exceeded 5%. A statistical classification framework was developed to diagnose cytomegalovirus status using the catalog of TCR beta chain sequences. A later analysis assigned V and J genes by comparing TCR nucleotide sequences with IMGT/GENE-DB human TR gene sequences. The TCRdist pipeline was used in a later analysis to assign CDR3 sequences and most-parsimonious VDJ recombination scenarios. In a later analysis, each TCR beta chain was defined by its CDR3 amino acid sequence together with its V-gene family, and reads without a unique V-gene family were excluded. To address suspected cross-contamination and a sequencing artifact, a later analysis removed roughly 580 highly shared, low-generation-probability nucleotide sequences. A later analysis calculated a clonal expansion index for each public chain from normalized within-repertoire ranks of inferred template counts. Generation probabilities in a later analysis came from a VDJ recombination model fitted to out-of-frame rearrangements, and those results were checked against IGoR. In a later analysis, hypergeometric tests were used to score TCR-TCR, TCR-HLA and TCR-CMV co-occurrence, with a repertoire-size bias correction applied to TCR pairs. False discovery rates were estimated in a later analysis by permuting HLA or CMV assignments 20 times. In a later analysis, co-occurring TCRs were grouped with DBSCAN, and TCRdist sequence similarity was added when clustering was performed within HLA-allele-positive subsets. For co-occurrence clustering, repertoires with fewer than 30,000 or more than 120,000 public chains were excluded, along with a handful of repertoires with anomalous nucleotide sharing. TCRdb provides this immuneACCESS table in a form limited to in-frame rearrangements. Some clones are lacking; in checked studies, under half of them reflect an unresolved V gene, and why the rest are absent is not known. V, J and clone size reflect that table, while D and trimming were determined from the DNA. For this sample the table gives approximately 170,000 clones, of which roughly 75% were detected only once. Clones ranked in the top ten supply about 5% of the sample.

The cohort comprised 550 to 700 healthy bone marrow donors. At the time of sampling, all cohort members were nominally healthy, though unrecorded immune exposures were likely present. The donor was CMV seropositive and belonged to the group of some 290 seropositive cohort members. Every donor gave a peripheral blood sample, and the peripheral blood mononuclear cells from that sample were used for TCR beta sequencing. The Qiagen DNeasy Blood Extraction Kit was used to extract genomic DNA from the blood cell samples. The sequence is built from TRBV5-1 and TRBJ1-4; the D gene assignment is ambiguous. Sequenced sample: PBMCs. The sequence was collected from a man in his thirties or forties in good health and CMV-seropositive. The DNA reads TGCGCCAGCAGCCCAGTATCAACTAATGAAAAACTGTTTTTT. Translated, it gives CASSPVSTNEKLFF.